The clone carrying this TCR beta chain was detected a few times. Using its own MiXCR run on the 5' RACE reads, TCRdb lists one record per CDR3 protein. The sample has around 40,000 distinct CDR3 sequences, roughly 5.7% seen once. These data are taken from a study of early T cells in non-severe SARS-CoV-2 infection. Study-wide context: Unsorted whole blood bulk RNA was sequenced, with unpaired chains.

This CDR3 spans 15 amino acids. The ends were cut back, 2 bases at V and 2 bases at J, with 12 bases in the middle. The germline V gene has CDR1 MNHEY and CDR2 SVGAGI. This rearrangement joins TRBV6-5 to TRBJ1-1; D ambiguous. The sequencing input was whole blood. This TCR derives from an adult who was a healthcare worker with PCR-confirmed SARS-CoV-2 infection or an uninfected control (not recorded which). The chain's CDR3 is CASSYQRGGNTEAFF. The CDR3 DNA is TGTGCCAGCAGTTACCAACGTGGTGGTAACACTGAAGCTTTCTTT.